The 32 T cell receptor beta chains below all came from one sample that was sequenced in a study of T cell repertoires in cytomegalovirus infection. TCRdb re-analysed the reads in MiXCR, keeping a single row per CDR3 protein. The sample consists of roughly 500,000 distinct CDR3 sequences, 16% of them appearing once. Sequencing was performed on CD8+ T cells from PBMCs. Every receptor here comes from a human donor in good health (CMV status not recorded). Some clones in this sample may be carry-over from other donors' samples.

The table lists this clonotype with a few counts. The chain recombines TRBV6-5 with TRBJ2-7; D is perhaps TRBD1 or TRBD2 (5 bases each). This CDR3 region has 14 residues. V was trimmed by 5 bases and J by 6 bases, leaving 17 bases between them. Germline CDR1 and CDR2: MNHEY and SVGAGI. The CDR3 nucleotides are TGTGCCAGCAGTCTCTCGGGACGGGATAGCGAGCAGTACTTC. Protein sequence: CASSLSGRDSEQYF.

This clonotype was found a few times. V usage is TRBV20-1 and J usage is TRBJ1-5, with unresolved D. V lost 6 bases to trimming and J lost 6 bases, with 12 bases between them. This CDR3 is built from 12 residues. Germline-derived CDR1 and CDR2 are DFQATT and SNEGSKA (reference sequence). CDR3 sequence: CSAKEGAQPQHF. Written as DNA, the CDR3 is TGCAGTGCAAAGGAGGGAGCTCAGCCCCAGCATTTT.

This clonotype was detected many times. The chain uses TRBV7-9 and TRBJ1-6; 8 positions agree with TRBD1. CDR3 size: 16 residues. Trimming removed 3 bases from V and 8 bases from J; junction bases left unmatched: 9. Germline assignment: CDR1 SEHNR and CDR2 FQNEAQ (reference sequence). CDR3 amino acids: CASSFKKGQDYSPLHF. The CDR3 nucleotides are TGTGCCAGCAGCTTTAAAAAGGGACAGGACTATTCACCCCTCCACTTT.

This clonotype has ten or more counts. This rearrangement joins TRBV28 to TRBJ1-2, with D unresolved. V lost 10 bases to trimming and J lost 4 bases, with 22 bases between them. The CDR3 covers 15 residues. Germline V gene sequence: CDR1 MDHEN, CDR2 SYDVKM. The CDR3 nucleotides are TGTGCCACCGAATCTAGGAGTTACAACTTCTATGGCTACACCTTC. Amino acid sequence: CATESRSYNFYGYTF.

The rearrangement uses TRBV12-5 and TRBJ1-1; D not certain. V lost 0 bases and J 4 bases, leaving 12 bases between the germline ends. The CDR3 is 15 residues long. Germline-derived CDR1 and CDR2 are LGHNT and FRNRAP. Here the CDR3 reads CASGLVVYMITEAFF. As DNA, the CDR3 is TGTGCTAGTGGTTTGGTAGTTTACATGATCACTGAAGCTTTCTTT.

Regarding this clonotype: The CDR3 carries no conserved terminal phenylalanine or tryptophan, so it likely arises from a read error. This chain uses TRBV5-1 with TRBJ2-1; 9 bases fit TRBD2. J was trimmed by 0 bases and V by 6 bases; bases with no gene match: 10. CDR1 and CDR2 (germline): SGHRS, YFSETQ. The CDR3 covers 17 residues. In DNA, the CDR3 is TGCGCCAGCACCAATCTAGCGGGGAACCACTCCTACAATGAGCAGTTCTTA. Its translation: CASTNLAGNHSYNEQFL.

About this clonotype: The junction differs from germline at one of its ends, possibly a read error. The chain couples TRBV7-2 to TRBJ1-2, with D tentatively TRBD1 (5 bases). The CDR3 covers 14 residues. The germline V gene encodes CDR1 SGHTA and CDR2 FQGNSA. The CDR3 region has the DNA TGTGCAAGCAGCTTTCCGATGGGGCATAGTGACTACACCTTC. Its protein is CASSFPMGHSDYTF.

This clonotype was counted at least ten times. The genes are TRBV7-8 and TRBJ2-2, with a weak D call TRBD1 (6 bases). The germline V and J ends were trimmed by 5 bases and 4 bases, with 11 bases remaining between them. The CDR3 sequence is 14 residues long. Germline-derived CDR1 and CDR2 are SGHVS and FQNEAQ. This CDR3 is CASSQSQGTGELFF. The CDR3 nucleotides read TGTGCCAGCAGCCAATCACAGGGCACCGGGGAGCTGTTTTTT.

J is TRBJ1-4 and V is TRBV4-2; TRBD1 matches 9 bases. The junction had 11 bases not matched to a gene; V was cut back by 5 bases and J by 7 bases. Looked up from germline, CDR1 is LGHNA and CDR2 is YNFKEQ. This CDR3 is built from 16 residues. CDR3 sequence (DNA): TGTGCCAGCAGCGCAGACAGGGGGAGGTGGAGTGAAAAACTGTTTTTT. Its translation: CASSADRGRWSEKLFF.

The CDR3 protein is CASSRGGGPGNEQFF. In DNA form, the CDR3 reads TGTGCCAGCAGCCGAGGGGGGGGCCCTGGCAATGAGCAGTTCTTC. The rearrangement links TRBV4-2 to TRBJ2-1; maybe TRBD2 (7 bases). The V gene lost 4 bases and the J gene lost 6 bases, with 16 bases spanning the gap. The CDR3 is 15 residues long. CDR1 and CDR2 (germline): LGHNA, YNFKEQ.

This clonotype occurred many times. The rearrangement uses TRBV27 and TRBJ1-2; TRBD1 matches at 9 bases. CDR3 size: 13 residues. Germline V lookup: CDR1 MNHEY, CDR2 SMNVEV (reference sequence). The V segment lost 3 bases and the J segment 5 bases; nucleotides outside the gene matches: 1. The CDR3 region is CASSLTGGYGYTF. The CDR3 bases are TGTGCCAGCAGTTTGACAGGGGGTTATGGCTACACCTTC.

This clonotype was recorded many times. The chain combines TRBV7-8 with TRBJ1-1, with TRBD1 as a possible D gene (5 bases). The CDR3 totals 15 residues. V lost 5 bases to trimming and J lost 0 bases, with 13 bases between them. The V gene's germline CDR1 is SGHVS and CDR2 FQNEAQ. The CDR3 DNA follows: TGTGCCAGCAGCCCCAACCCAGGGCTGAACACTGAAGCTTTCTTT. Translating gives CASSPNPGLNTEAFF. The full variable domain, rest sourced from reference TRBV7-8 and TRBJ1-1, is GAGVSQSPRYKVAKRGQDVALRCDPISGHVSLFWYQQALGQGPEFLTYFQNEAQLDKSGLPSDRFFAERPEGSVSTLKIQRTQQEDSAVYLCASSPNPGLNTEAFFGQGTRLTVV.

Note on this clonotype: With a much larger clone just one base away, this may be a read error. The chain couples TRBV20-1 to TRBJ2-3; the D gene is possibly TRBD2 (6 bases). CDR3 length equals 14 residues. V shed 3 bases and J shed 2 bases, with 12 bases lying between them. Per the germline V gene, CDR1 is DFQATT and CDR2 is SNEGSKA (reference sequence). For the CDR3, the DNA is TGCAGTGCTAGTGACACGGGAGACACAGATACGCAGTATTTT. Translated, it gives CSASDTGDTDTQYF.

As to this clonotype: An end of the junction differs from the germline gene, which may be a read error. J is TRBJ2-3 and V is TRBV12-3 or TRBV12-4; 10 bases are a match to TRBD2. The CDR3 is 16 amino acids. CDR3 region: CASSPSGRARTDTTYF. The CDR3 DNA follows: TGTGCAAGCAGCCCCAGCGGGAGGGCCAGAACAGATACGACGTATTTT.

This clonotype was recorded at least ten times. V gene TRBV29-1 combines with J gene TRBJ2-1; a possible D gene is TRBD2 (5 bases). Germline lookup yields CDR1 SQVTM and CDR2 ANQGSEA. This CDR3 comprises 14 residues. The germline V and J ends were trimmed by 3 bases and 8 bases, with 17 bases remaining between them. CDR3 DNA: TGCAGCGTTGACCTAGCCGCGGCGGGCCATGAGCAGTTCTTC. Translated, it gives CSVDLAAAGHEQFF.

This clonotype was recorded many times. In DNA, the CDR3 is TGTGCCAGCAGTCCCAAAGGAGGGAGGGCTGAAGCTTTCTTT. This codes for CASSPKGGRAEAFF. V is TRBV12-3 or TRBV12-4 and J is TRBJ1-1; D ambiguous. The CDR3 runs to 14 residues. Deletions cut 5 bases from V and 6 bases from J, with 16 bases between.

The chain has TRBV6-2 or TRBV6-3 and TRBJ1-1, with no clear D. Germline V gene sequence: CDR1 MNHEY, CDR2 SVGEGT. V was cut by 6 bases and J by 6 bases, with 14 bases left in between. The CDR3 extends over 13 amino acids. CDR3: CASSSSPAAEAFF. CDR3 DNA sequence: TGTGCCAGCAGCTCCAGCCCGGCCGCTGAAGCTTTCTTT.

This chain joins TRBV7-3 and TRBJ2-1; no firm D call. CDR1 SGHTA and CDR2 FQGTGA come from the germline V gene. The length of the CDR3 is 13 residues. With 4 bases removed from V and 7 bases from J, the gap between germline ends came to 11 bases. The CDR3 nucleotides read TGTGCCAGCAGCTCGGAGTTGGGGAATGAGCAGTTCTTC. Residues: CASSSELGNEQFF.

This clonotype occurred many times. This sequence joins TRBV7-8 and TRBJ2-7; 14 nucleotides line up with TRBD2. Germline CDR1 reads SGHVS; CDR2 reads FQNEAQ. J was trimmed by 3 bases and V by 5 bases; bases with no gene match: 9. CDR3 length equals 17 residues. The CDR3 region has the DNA TGTGCCAGCAGCCCAGGACTAGCGGGAGGCTCCCTCTACGAGCAGTACTTC. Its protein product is CASSPGLAGGSLYEQYF.

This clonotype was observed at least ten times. DNA of the CDR3: TGTGCCAGCAGCAGGGGACTGGAAAGCACAGATACGCAGTATTTT. Amino acid sequence: CASSRGLESTDTQYF. This chain connects TRBV5-6 to TRBJ2-3; D perhaps matches TRBD2 (6 bases). The CDR3 loop spans 15 amino acids. V gave up 4 bases and J gave up 0 bases, with 12 bases separating them. The germline CDR1 and CDR2 sequences are SGHDT and YYEEEE.

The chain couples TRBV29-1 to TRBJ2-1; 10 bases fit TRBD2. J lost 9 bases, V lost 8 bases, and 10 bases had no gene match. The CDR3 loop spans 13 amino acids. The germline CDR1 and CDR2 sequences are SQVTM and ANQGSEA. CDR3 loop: CSIGTSESGEQFF. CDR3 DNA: TGCAGCATTGGGACTAGCGAGAGTGGTGAGCAGTTCTTC.

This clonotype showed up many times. CDR3 in amino acids: CASSSGTIGSYSYGYTF. CDR3 nucleotide sequence: TGTGCCAGCAGCTCCGGGACAATCGGGTCTTATTCCTATGGCTACACCTTC. V gene TRBV7-9 combines with J gene TRBJ1-2, with D perhaps matching TRBD1 (6 bases). Trimming pared 4 bases from V and 4 bases from J, leaving 22 bases between. Germline V gene lookup returns CDR1 SEHNR and CDR2 FQNEAQ (reference sequence). CDR3 size: 17 residues.

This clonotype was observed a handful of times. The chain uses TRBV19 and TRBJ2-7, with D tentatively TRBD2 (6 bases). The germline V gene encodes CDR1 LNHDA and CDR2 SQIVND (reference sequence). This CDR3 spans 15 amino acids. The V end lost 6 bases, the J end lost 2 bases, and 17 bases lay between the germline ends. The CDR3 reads CASRGTAEGAYEQYF. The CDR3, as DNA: TGTGCCAGTAGGGGGACGGCGGAGGGTGCCTACGAGCAGTACTTC.

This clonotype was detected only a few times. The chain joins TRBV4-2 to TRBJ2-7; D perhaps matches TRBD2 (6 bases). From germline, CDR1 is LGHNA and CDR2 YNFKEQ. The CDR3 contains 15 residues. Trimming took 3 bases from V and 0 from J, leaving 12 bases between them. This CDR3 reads CASSHSGGISYEQYF. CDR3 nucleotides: TGTGCCAGCAGCCACAGTGGGGGGATCTCCTACGAGCAGTACTTC.

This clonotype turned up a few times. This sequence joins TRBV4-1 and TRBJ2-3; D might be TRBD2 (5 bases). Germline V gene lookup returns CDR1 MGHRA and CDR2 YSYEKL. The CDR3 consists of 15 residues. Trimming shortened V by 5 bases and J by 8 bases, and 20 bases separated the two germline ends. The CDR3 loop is CASSTAARTAGTQYF. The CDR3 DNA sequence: TGCGCCAGCAGCACGGCGGCTAGGACCGCGGGTACGCAGTATTTT.

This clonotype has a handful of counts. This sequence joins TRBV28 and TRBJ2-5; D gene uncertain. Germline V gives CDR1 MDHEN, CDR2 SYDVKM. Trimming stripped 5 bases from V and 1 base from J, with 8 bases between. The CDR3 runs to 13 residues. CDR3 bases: TGTGCCAGCAGTAAACAGCTCCAAGAGACCCAGTACTTC. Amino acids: CASSKQLQETQYF.

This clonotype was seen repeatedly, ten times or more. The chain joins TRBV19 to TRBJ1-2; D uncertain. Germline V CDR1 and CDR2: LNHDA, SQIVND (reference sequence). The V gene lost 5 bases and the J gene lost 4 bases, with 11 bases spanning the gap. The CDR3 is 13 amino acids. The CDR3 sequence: CASSAQEVYGYTF. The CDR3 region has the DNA TGTGCCAGTAGTGCCCAGGAGGTCTATGGCTACACCTTC.

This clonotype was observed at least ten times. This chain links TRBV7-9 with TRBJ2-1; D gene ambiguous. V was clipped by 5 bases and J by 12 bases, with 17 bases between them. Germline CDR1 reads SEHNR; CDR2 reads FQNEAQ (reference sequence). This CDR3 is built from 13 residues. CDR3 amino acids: CASSRDTFPMQFF. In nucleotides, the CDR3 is TGTGCCAGCAGCCGAGATACTTTCCCTATGCAGTTCTTC.

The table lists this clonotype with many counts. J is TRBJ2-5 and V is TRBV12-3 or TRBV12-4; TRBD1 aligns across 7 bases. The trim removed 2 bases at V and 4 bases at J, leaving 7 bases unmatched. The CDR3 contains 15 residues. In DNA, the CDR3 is TGTGCCAGCAGTTTAAGGGGACAGAGAGGAGAGACCCAGTACTTC. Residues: CASSLRGQRGETQYF.

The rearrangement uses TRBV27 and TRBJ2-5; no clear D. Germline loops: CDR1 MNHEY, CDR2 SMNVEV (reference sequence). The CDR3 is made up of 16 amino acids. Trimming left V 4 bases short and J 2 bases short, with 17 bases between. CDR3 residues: CASSSSLKHQQETQYF. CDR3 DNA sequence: TGTGCCAGCAGTTCATCCCTGAAACACCAACAAGAGACCCAGTACTTC.

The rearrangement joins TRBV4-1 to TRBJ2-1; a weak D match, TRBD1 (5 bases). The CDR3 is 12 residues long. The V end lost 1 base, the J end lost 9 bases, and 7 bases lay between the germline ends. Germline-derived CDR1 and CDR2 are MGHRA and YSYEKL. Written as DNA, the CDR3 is TGCGCCAGCAGCCAAGGGGGCCCTGAGCAGTTCTTC. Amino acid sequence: CASSQGGPEQFF.

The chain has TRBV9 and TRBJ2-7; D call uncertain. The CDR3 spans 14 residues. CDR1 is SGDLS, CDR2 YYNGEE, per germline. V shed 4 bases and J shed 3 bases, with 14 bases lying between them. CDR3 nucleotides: TGTGCCAGCAGCCCCTTTTATTCTCTCTACGAGCAGTACTTC. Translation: CASSPFYSLYEQYF.